Here is one T cell receptor (beta chain) with its context. Its antigen is not identified. Trimming removed 6 bases from V and 8 bases from J; junction bases left unmatched: 7. Germline CDR1 reads MGHDK; CDR2 reads SYGVNS. The CDR3 length is 13 residues. This entry is derived from a study of CD8+ T cells in alopecia areata. Study findings and constraints: Unlike in mice, where it was clearer, TCR sharing across patients was less clear, possibly HLA-related.

cDNA serving as the sequencing template came from extracted, reverse transcribed RNA. Assay: immunoSEQ multiplex PCR; the TCRdb copy retains only in-frame clones and omits some. The table shows roughly 150,000 clones, with about 60% occurring only once. PBMC-derived CD4+ and CD8+ T cells were sorted. The gene calls are TRBV25-1 and TRBJ1-5; TRBD1 agrees at 7 bases. The sequence derives from a human donor in good health. The specimen was CD4+ T cells sorted from blood. CDR3 sequence (DNA): TGTGCCAGCAGGGAGGGGGCCCTTGAGCCCCAGCATTTT. Its translation: CASREGALEPQHF.